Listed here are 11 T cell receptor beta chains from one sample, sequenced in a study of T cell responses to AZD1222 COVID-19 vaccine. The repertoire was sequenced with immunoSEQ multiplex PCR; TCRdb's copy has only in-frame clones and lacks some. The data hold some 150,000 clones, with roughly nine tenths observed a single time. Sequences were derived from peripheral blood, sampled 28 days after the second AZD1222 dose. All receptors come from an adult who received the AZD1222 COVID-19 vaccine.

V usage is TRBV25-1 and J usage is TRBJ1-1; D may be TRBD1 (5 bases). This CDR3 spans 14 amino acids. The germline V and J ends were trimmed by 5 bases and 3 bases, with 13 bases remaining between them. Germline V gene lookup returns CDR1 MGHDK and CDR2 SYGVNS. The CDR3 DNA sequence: TGTGCCAGCAGTTCCTGGACGGGGCACACTGAAGCTTTCTTT. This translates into CASSSWTGHTEAFF.

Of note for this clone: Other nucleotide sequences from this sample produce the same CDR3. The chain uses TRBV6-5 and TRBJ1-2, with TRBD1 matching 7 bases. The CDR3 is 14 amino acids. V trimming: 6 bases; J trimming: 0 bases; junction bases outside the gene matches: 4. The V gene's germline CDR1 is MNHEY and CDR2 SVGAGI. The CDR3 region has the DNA TGTGCCAGCAGAGGGGACAGATCTAACTATGGCTACACCTTC. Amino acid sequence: CASRGDRSNYGYTF.

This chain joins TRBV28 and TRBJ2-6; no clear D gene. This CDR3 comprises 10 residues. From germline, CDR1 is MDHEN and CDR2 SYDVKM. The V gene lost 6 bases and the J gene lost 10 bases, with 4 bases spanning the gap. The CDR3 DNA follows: TGTGCCAGCAGGGGTAACGTCCTGACTTTC. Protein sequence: CASRGNVLTF.

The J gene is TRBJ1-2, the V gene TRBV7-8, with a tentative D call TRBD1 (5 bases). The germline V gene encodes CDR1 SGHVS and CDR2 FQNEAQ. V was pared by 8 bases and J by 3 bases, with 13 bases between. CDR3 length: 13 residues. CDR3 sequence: CASEKWGYYGYTF. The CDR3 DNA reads TGTGCCAGCGAGAAGTGGGGGTACTATGGCTACACCTTC.

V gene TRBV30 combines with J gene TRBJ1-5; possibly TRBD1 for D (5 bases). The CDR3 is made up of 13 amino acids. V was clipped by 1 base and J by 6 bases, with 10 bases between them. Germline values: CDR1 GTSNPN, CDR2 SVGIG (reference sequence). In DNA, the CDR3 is TGTGCCTGGAGTGCGCGGGGACCTCAGCCCCAGCATTTT. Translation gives CAWSARGPQPQHF.

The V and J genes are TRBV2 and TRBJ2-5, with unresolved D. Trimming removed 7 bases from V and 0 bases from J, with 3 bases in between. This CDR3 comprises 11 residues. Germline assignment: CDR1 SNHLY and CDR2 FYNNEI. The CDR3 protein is CASKYQETQYF. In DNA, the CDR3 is TGTGCCAGCAAGTACCAAGAGACCCAGTACTTC.

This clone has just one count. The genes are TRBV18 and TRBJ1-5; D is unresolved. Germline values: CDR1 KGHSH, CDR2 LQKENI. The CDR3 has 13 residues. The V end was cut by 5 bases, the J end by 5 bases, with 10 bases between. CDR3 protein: CASSWKRDQPQHF. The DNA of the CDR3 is TGTGCCAGCTCATGGAAGAGGGATCAGCCCCAGCATTTT.

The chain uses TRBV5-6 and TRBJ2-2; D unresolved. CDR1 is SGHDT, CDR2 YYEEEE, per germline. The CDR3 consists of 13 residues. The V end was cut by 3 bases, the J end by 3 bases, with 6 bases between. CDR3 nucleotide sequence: TGTGCCAGCAGCTCTGCCTACACCGGGGAGCTGTTTTTT. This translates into CASSSAYTGELFF.

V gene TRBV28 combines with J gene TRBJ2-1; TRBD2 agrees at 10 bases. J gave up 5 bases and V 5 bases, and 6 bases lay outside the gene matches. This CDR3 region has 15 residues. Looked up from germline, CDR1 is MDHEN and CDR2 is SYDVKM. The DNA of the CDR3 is TGTGCCAGCAGTCCTAGCGGGAGTAGTAACAATGAGCAGTTCTTC. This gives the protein CASSPSGSSNNEQFF.

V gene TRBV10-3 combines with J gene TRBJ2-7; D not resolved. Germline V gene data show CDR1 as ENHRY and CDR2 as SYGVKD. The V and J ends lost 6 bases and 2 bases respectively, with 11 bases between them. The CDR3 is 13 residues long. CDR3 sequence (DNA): TGTGCCATCAGCTCTGGATTGACCTACGAGCAGTACTTC. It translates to CAISSGLTYEQYF.

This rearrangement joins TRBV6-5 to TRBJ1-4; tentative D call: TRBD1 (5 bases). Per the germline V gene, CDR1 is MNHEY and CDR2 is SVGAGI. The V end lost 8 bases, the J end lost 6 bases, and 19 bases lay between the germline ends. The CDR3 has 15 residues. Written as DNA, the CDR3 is TGTGCCAGCTATAGACAGTTCGCCCAGGATGAAAAACTGTTTTTT. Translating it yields CASYRQFAQDEKLFF.